This TCR beta chain was identified during a study of CD8 T cells in Susac syndrome. V lost 5 bases to trimming and J lost 3 bases, with 20 bases between them. The CDR3 covers 16 residues. CDR1 and CDR2 from the germline V gene are MNHEY and SMNVEV (reference sequence). Blood CD8+ and CD4+ T cells underwent high-throughput TCR beta sequencing. In contrast to the negatively isolated CD8+ and CD4+ T cells, TEMRA cells were FACS-enriched. Study conclusions and caveats: In its TCR sequencing and HLA analysis, the study acknowledged that the number of individuals was relatively small.

Remarks on this clonotype: Antigen: not known.

When the RNA was reverse transcribed, random hexamers were used with an input of about 0.45 to 1 ug. The authors amplified TCR beta CDR3 across 54 Vbeta and 13 Jbeta using immunoSEQ multiplex PCR. TCRdb processed the immunoSEQ multiplex PCR reads anew with MiXCR; each CDR3 protein has one entry. The top ten clones hold about 0.1% of a sample with around 190,000 distinct CDR3 sequences, 85% to 95% of them seen once. The chain is built from TRBV27 and TRBJ2-7; either TRBD1 or TRBD2 may fit D (5 bases each). The sample consisted of CD4+ T cells from PBMCs. The clonotype originates from a human donor in good health. CDR3: CASSTRDGYGRYEQYF. In DNA form, the CDR3 reads TGTGCCAGCAGTACCCGGGACGGTTATGGCCGCTACGAGCAGTACTTC.